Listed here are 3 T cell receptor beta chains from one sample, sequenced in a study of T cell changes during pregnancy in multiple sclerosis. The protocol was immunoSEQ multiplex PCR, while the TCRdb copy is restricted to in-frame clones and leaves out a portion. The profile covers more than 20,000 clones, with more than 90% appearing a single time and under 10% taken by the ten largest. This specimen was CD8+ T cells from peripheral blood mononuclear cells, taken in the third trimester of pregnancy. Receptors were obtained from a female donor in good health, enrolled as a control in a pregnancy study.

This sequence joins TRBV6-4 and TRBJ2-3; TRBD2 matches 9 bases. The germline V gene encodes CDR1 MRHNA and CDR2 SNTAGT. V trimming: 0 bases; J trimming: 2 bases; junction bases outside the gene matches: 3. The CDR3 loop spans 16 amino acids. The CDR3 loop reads CASSDSAGGVTDTQYF. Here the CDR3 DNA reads TGTGCCAGCAGTGACTCGGCGGGAGGGGTCACAGATACGCAGTATTTT.

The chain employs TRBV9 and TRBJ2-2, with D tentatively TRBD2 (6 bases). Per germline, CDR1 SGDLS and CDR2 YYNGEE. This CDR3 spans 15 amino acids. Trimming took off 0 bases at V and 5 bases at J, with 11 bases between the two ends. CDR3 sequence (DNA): TGTGCCAGCAGCGTAGGGGGCCGGGGGACCGGGGAGCTGTTTTTT. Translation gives CASSVGGRGTGELFF.

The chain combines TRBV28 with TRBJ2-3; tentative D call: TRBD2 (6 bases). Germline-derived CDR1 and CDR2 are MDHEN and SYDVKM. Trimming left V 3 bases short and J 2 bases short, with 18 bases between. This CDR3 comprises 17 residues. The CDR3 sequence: CASSLTSGSPPTDTQYF. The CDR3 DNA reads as TGTGCCAGCAGTTTGACGTCCGGGAGTCCCCCCACAGATACGCAGTATTTT.